A selection of T cell receptor beta chains follows, all from one sample in a study of cytomegalovirus exposure and HLA in healthy donors. The table came from immunoSEQ multiplex PCR; TCRdb's copy has only in-frame clones and leaves some out. The sample has some 180,000 clones, roughly 85% seen once; the top ten hold about 4.6%. Source material: PBMCs. Receptors were obtained from a woman younger than 45 in good health and CMV-seropositive. The conserved cysteine and the conserved F or W are not part of the CDR3 here.

v_call,j_call,cdr3_aa
TRBV7-9,TRBJ2-3,ASSFKTSGGPDTQY
TRBV7-9,TRBJ2-1,ASSLVGLAYNEQF
TRBV5-1,TRBJ2-3,ASSLASVGSTDTQY
TRBV6-5,TRBJ1-3,ASSQGNSGNTIY
TRBV4-1,TRBJ1-2,ASRGEDKGRRGRGYT
TRBV6-6,TRBJ2-7,ASRRDRVYEQY
TRBV7-2,TRBJ1-4,ASSLGGGGTNEKLF
TRBV5-4,TRBJ2-1,ASSPTLGLAGGRNEQF
TRBV5-1,TRBJ1-2,ASSLEGEVYGYT
TRBV2,TRBJ2-7,ASPREGTDSYEQY
TRBV7-9,TRBJ2-7,ASSLAGEYEQY
TRBV27,TRBJ1-5,ASSLWGDGNQPQH
TRBV5-1,TRBJ2-7,ASSLEGGSYEQY
TRBV7-8,TRBJ2-3,ASSLASWSVTDTQY
TRBV4-3,TRBJ1-2,ASSQDLGGYGYT
TRBV19,TRBJ1-2,ASSTTGERGYT
TRBV6-1,TRBJ1-2,ASLVVGQGSYGYT
TRBV27,TRBJ2-5,ASSPRGETQY
TRBV5-5,TRBJ1-2,ASSSWTWDGYT
TRBV4-1,TRBJ1-3,ASSQDQNQNTIY
TRBV4-3,TRBJ1-1,ASSQDRGARGGTEAF
TRBV19,TRBJ1-5,ATSLGGAFNQPQH
TRBV4-2,TRBJ2-7,ASSQDLRHFYEQY
TRBV6-4,TRBJ1-6,ASRGDATWDSPLH
TRBV4-3,TRBJ1-1,ASSQDNRGNTEAF
TRBV5-6,TRBJ1-6,ASSLAGQGHSPLH
TRBV6-4,TRBJ2-7,ASSDPGTGPYEQY
TRBV21-1,TRBJ2-7,ASSTTSTLISHTSDSYEQY
TRBV29-1,TRBJ1-2,SVPDRGPNYGYT
TRBV10-2,TRBJ2-7,ASRGRYEQY
TRBV30,TRBJ1-1,AWSVRDRGKAF
TRBV5-1,TRBJ1-2,ASSLGGQDVGYGYT
TRBV15,TRBJ2-5,ATSSLLRGRGETQY
TRBV2,TRBJ1-5,ASSTGFQPQH
TRBV11-3,TRBJ2-2,ASSLGTGVYTGELF
TRBV7-2,TRBJ2-3,ASRATGSGRTDTQY
TRBV27,TRBJ2-2,ASSQTRDRANTGELF
TRBV4-3,TRBJ2-1,ASSHPTSGISYNEQF
TRBV6-1,TRBJ1-5,ASSGGYSNQPQH
TRBV9,TRBJ1-1,ASSVGWTEMNTEAF
TRBV12-5,TRBJ2-1,ASGLVWGLEQF
TRBV5-4,TRBJ2-3,ASPAPTSTDTQY
TRBV25-1,TRBJ2-1,ASSDPGTSLDEQF
TRBV7-2,TRBJ2-5,ASSFNLDREPQY
TRBV2,TRBJ1-2,ASARRGVRYGYT
TRBV28,TRBJ1-2,ASSPRGRGGYT
TRBV4-3,TRBJ2-1,ASSQDSAGRWINEQF
TRBV5-8,TRBJ2-1,ASSLTSGSYNEQF
TRBV7-2,TRBJ2-5,ASSLAGGSGTQETQY
TRBV6-5,TRBJ1-1,ASSYGRGTEAF
TRBV30,TRBJ2-5,AWSTRGLAGLETQY
TRBV5-1,TRBJ2-7,ASSFNRDYEQY
TRBV2,TRBJ2-2,ASNGGQGGTGELF
TRBV5-1,TRBJ2-3,ASSSWVLAGGPDTQY
TRBV11-2,TRBJ2-2,ASRQTANTGELF
TRBV7-9,TRBJ1-1,ASSLVGASTEAF
TRBV27,TRBJ2-7,ASKDAAGLGYEQY